Below are 20 T cell receptor beta chains sequenced from a single sample in a study of blood T cells in healthy people across ages. A second PCR of about 7 to 12 cycles used a sample-barcoded 5' primer and a J-beta primer mix. TCRdb ran MiXCR on the 5' RACE reads and lists one entry per CDR3 protein. The sample lists about 1,800,000 distinct CDR3 sequences, roughly 28% seen once, with roughly 8% in the top ten. The source material was blood. These receptors were collected from a woman in her twenties or thirties in good health.

This chain links TRBV29-1 with TRBJ2-5; no reliable D call. The CDR3 is 12 amino acids. Trimming cost V 7 bases and J 5 bases, with 14 bases left between them. From germline, CDR1 is SQVTM and CDR2 ANQGSEA. CDR3 protein: CSGRTSWETQYF. CDR3 DNA: TGCAGCGGGAGAACAAGTTGGGAGACCCAGTACTTC.

This clonotype has just a few counts. V usage is TRBV6-6 and J usage is TRBJ2-2; D gene uncertain. The CDR3 extends over 13 amino acids. CDR1 is MNHNY and CDR2 is SVGAGI in the germline V gene (reference sequence). The V and J ends lost 6 bases and 3 bases respectively, with 8 bases between them. CDR3 DNA: TGTGCCAGCAGCTACGAGCACACCGGGGAGCTGTTTTTT. It yields the protein CASSYEHTGELFF.

Ten or more counts support this clonotype. The chain is built from TRBV15 and TRBJ2-5; 14 bases are shared with TRBD2. V lost 4 bases to trimming and J lost 4 bases; unmatched junction nucleotides: 11. The CDR3 consists of 18 residues. From germline, CDR1 is LNHNV and CDR2 YYDKDF (reference sequence). In DNA, the CDR3 is TGTGCCACCAGCAAACCGGGACTAGCGGGAGAGAGGTCAGAGACCCAGTACTTC. Residues: CATSKPGLAGERSETQYF. The complete variable domain, with remaining parts taken from reference TRBV15 and TRBJ2-5, reads DAMVIQNPRYQVTQFGKPVTLSCSQTLNHNVMYWYQQKSSQAPKLLFHYYDKDFNNEADTPDNFQSRRPNTSFCFLDIRSPGLGDTAMYLCATSKPGLAGERSETQYFGPGTRLLVL.

This clonotype was detected only a few times. The chain is built from TRBV28 and TRBJ2-7; D gene ambiguous. CDR1 MDHEN and CDR2 SYDVKM come from the germline V gene. V shed 5 bases and J shed 3 bases, with 8 bases lying between them. The CDR3 spans 12 residues. The CDR3 protein is CASSRNLYEQYF. The CDR3, as DNA: TGTGCCAGCAGTCGGAATCTCTACGAGCAGTACTTC.

This clonotype showed up many times. V usage is TRBV7-9 and J usage is TRBJ2-5; D gene ambiguous. The CDR3 length is 13 residues. Germline CDR1 and CDR2: SEHNR and FQNEAQ (reference sequence). The germline V and J ends were trimmed by 1 base and 3 bases, with 6 bases remaining between them. This CDR3 reads CASSLEAEETQYF. The DNA for the CDR3 is TGTGCCAGCAGCTTAGAAGCAGAAGAGACCCAGTACTTC.

V usage is TRBV12-3 or TRBV12-4 and J usage is TRBJ2-1; tentatively, D is TRBD2 (6 bases). V shed 5 bases and J shed 5 bases, with 19 bases lying between them. The CDR3 has 16 amino acids. The CDR3 nucleotides read TGTGCCAGCAGTCCTCGCGGGACTGTAGGCCACAATGAGCAGTTCTTC. Protein: CASSPRGTVGHNEQFF.

Notes on this clonotype: This may come from a read error, since a much larger clone is one base off. The DNA for the CDR3 is TGTGCCAGCAGGTTAGGTCCCTCGTCCGACGAGCAGTTCTTC. Protein product: CASRLGPSSDEQFF. This chain uses TRBV27 with TRBJ2-1; D unclear. The CDR3 extends over 14 amino acids. Germline values: CDR1 MNHEY, CDR2 SMNVEV (reference sequence). The germline V and J ends were trimmed by 6 bases and 10 bases, with 19 bases remaining between them.

This clonotype has only a few counts. The chain is built from TRBV12-3 or TRBV12-4 and TRBJ2-7; D could derive from TRBD1 or TRBD2 (6 bases each). The CDR3 runs to 16 residues. V gave up 6 bases and J gave up 1 base, with 19 bases separating them. The CDR3 spells CASRSSRGRESYEQYF. Here the CDR3 DNA reads TGTGCCAGCAGATCGAGTCGGGGGCGTGAGTCCTACGAGCAGTACTTC.

This clonotype was detected many times. The J gene is TRBJ1-2, the V gene TRBV5-6; TRBD1 might be the D (6 bases). Germline CDR1 and CDR2: SGHDT and YYEEEE. The length of the CDR3 is 13 residues. Trimming shortened V by 3 bases and J by 5 bases, and 11 bases separated the two germline ends. CDR3 region: CASSWGQGYGYTF. The DNA for the CDR3 is TGTGCCAGCAGCTGGGGGCAGGGATATGGCTACACCTTC.

J is TRBJ2-3 and V is TRBV20-1; D remains ambiguous. The CDR3 length is 11 residues. Germline-derived CDR1 and CDR2 are DFQATT and SNEGSKA (reference sequence). Trimming removed 7 bases at V and 6 bases at J, with 11 bases between. The CDR3 sequence: CSGGDIDTQYF. In DNA, the CDR3 is TGCAGTGGAGGTGATATTGATACGCAGTATTTT.

This clonotype was counted a few times. The chain recombines TRBV20-1 with TRBJ2-3; possibly TRBD2 for D (6 bases). The CDR3 runs 15 residues. V shed 0 bases and J shed 5 bases, with 15 bases lying between them. The germline V gene encodes CDR1 DFQATT and CDR2 SNEGSKA (reference sequence). The CDR3 DNA reads TGCAGTGCTAGAGATGGTGGAGGGTCAGGAGATACGCAGTATTTT. Translating it yields CSARDGGGSGDTQYF.

This clonotype was seen repeatedly, ten times or more. This sequence joins TRBV4-1 and TRBJ2-7; D is ambiguous. Germline CDR1 and CDR2: MGHRA and YSYEKL. The germline V and J ends were trimmed by 3 bases and 7 bases, with 10 bases remaining between them. The CDR3 has 12 residues. In nucleotides, the CDR3 is TGCGCCAGCAGCCAGGTCATCGGGGAGCAGTACTTC. This sequence encodes CASSQVIGEQYF.

At least ten counts were recorded for this clonotype. The rearrangement links TRBV9 to TRBJ2-7; 12 bases agree with TRBD1. V shed 4 bases, J shed 5 bases, and the junction held 10 bases outside the gene matches. The CDR3 is 16 residues long. Germline CDR1 and CDR2: SGDLS and YYNGEE. The CDR3 sequence: CASSQGQGAGVHEQYF. CDR3 nucleotides: TGTGCCAGCAGCCAGGGACAGGGGGCAGGAGTCCACGAGCAGTACTTC. The whole variable domain, remainder taken from reference TRBV9 and TRBJ2-7, is DSGVTQTPKHLITATGQRVTLRCSPRSGDLSVYWYQQSLDQGLQFLIQYYNGEERAKGNILERFSAQQFPDLHSELNLSSLELGDSALYFCASSQGQGAGVHEQYFGPGTRLTVT.

J is TRBJ2-5 and V is TRBV2; D perhaps matches TRBD2 (6 bases). Germline V gene data show CDR1 as SNHLY and CDR2 as FYNNEI. The ends were cut back, 1 base at V and 7 bases at J, with 13 bases in the middle. The CDR3 runs 14 residues. The CDR3 DNA is TGTGCCAGCAGTGAAGTCTTAGCGGTAGGGACCCAGTACTTC. This translates into CASSEVLAVGTQYF.

The chain couples TRBV6-1 to TRBJ1-5; weak D call: TRBD1 (5 bases). V gave up 4 bases and J gave up 5 bases, with 21 bases separating them. The CDR3 consists of 17 residues. CDR1 is MNHNS, CDR2 SASEGT, per germline. Here the CDR3 DNA reads TGTGCCAGCAGTGTTCTCCCCCCGGGGACCCAGTATCAGCCCCAGCATTTT. This gives the protein CASSVLPPGTQYQPQHF.

This clonotype was counted only a few times. The rearrangement joins TRBV27 to TRBJ2-1; 7 positions match TRBD2. J was trimmed by 9 bases and V by 2 bases; bases with no gene match: 10. The CDR3 covers 15 residues. Germline V CDR1 and CDR2: MNHEY, SMNVEV (reference sequence). DNA of the CDR3: TGTGCCAGCAGTTTAAAGGGACTAAAATTCGGTGAGCAGTTCTTC. Translated: CASSLKGLKFGEQFF.

This rearrangement joins TRBV7-9 to TRBJ1-1; 10 bases are a match to TRBD1. This CDR3 has 14 residues. Germline V gives CDR1 SEHNR, CDR2 FQNEAQ (reference sequence). After removal of 3 bases from V and 7 bases from J, the junction contained 5 bases not matched to a gene. CDR3 bases: TGTGCCAGCAGCTTTGGGACAGGGGATGGTGAAGCTTTCTTT. This sequence encodes CASSFGTGDGEAFF.

Only a few counts were recorded for this clonotype. V is TRBV20-1 and J is TRBJ1-2; D is undetermined. In germline, CDR1 is DFQATT, CDR2 SNEGSKA (reference sequence). Trimming shortened V by 0 bases and J by 0 bases, and 5 bases separated the two germline ends. The CDR3 contains 13 residues. CDR3 nucleotides: TGCAGTGCTAGAGAGGCATCTAACTATGGCTACACCTTC. Translated: CSAREASNYGYTF.

This rearrangement joins TRBV9 to TRBJ2-5, with TRBD2 identical over 9 bases. Germline CDR1 is SGDLS and CDR2 is YYNGEE. This CDR3 is 18 amino acids long. With 3 bases clipped from V and 5 bases from J, the junction kept 17 bases outside the gene matches. The CDR3 region has the DNA TGTGCCAGCAGCGGGGGTTTCATAGCGGGGGCCCCGGGGGAGACCCAGTACTTC. Its translation is CASSGGFIAGAPGETQYF.

Turning to this clonotype: This could be a read error, since a much larger clone is one nucleotide away. The genes are TRBV2 and TRBJ1-2; no clear D. The CDR3 is made up of 13 amino acids. V lost 6 bases and J lost 4, with 12 bases in between. CDR1 SNHLY and CDR2 FYNNEI come from the germline V gene. The CDR3 reads CASRSGPAYGYTF. The CDR3, as DNA: TGTGCCAGCAGGTCCGGGCCTGCCTATGGCTACACCTTC.